The clone carrying this T cell receptor (beta chain) showed up just a few times. The sample comes from a study of CD8 T cells in ankylosing spondylitis. From the 5' RACE reads, TCRdb called clonotypes with MiXCR, one entry per CDR3 protein. Of 300,000 to 350,000 distinct CDR3 sequences detected, less than 25% appear once; the ten largest clones hold 3.5%. This sequence originates from a female donor with ankylosing spondylitis or in good health (not recorded which). The sequencing input was blood, either unsorted or a sorted T cell fraction (not recorded which).

CDR3 residues: CAWSVVAGGPYNEQFF. The CDR3 DNA reads TGTGCCTGGAGTGTAGTAGCGGGAGGGCCGTACAATGAGCAGTTCTTC. The chain recombines TRBV30 with TRBJ2-1; 11 nucleotides agree with TRBD2. The CDR3 loop spans 16 amino acids. Germline CDR1 is GTSNPN and CDR2 is SVGIG (reference sequence). V dropped 0 bases and J dropped 4; count of bases not matched to a gene: 5. Looking up the rest from reference TRBV30 and TRBJ2-1 gives the full variable domain: SQTIHQWPATLVQPVGSPLSLECTVEGTSNPNLYWYRQAAGRGLQLLFYSVGIGQISSEVPQNLSASRPQDRQFILSSKKLLLSDSGFYLCAWSVVAGGPYNEQFFGPGTRLTVL.